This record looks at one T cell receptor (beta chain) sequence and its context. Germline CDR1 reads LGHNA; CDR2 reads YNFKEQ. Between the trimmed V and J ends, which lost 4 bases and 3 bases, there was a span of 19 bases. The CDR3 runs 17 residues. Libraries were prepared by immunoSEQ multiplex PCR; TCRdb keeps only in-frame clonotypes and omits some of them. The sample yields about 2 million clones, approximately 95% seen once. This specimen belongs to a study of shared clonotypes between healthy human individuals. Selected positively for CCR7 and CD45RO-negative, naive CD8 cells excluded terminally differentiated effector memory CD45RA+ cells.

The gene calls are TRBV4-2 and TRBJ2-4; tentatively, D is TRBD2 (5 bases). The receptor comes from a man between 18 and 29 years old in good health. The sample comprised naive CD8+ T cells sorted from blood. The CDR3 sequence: CASSPGWGFDGKNIQYF. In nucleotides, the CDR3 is TGTGCCAGCAGCCCGGGATGGGGTTTTGATGGCAAAAACATTCAGTACTTC.